The following is a T cell receptor (beta chain) sequence with its context. Its antigen is still unknown. The study isolated at least 6.5 million PBMCs from each sample. This CDR3 spans 16 amino acids. The V and J ends lost 3 bases and 1 base respectively, with 15 bases between them. The data derive from a study of blood T cells in healthy people across ages. About the study: Capture by template switching was about one barcoded beta molecule per two T cells.

Through a sample-barcoded 5' primer and a J-beta primer mix, a second PCR was run for roughly 6 to 11 cycles. The authors tagged each cDNA molecule using a template-switch adaptor with 12 random nucleotides. TCRdb called the 5' RACE reads again in MiXCR, with one record for every CDR3 protein. The table includes approximately 2,000,000 distinct CDR3 sequences, 35% to 50% detected once. Study-wide results and caveats: Investigators viewed diversity estimates from one million T cells as underestimates, the study reported.

The V call is TRBV12-3 or TRBV12-4, the J call TRBJ2-5; no clear D gene. Sequenced material: blood. The receptor was derived from a human donor in good health. The CDR3 loop is CASSFDSGHLQETQYF. The CDR3 region has the DNA TGTGCCAGCAGTTTCGATAGTGGGCACCTCCAAGAGACCCAGTACTTC.